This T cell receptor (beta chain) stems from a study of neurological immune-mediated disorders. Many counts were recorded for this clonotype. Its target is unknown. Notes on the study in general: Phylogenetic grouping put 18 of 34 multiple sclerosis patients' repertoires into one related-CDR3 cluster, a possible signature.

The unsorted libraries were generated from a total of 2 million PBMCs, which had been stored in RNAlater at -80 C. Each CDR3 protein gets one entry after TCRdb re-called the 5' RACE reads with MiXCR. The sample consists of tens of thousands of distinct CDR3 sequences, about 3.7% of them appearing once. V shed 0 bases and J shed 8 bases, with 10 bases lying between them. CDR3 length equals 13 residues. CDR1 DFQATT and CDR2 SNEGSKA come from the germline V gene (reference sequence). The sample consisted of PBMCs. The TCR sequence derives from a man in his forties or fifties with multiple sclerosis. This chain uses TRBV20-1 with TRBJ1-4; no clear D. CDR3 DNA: TGCAGTGCTAGAGATTCCGGGAAGGAAAAACTGTTTTTT. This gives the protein CSARDSGKEKLFF.